This TCR beta chain was sequenced for a study of T cell responses to AZD1222 COVID-19 vaccine. The study's findings and limits: With two AZD1222 doses given, Spike-specific TCR breadth and depth both rose. A reported finding is that nearly half of spike-specific TCRs target unmutated variant regions. In a largely white British group with more females than males, clonal diversity was possibly underestimated.

Germline V gives CDR1 LNHDA, CDR2 SQIVND (reference sequence). The V end lost 3 bases, the J end lost 3 bases, and 8 bases lay between the germline ends. The CDR3 length is 13 residues. TCRdb's table, derived via immunoSEQ multiplex PCR, lists solely in-frame clones and lacks some. The data contain 15,000 to 17,000 clones, about nine tenths of them seen just once; the ten biggest clones take up approximately 2.9%. A word on this clone: Its antigen is undetermined.

Here the sequenced sample was peripheral blood, taken 28 days after the second AZD1222 dose. This rearrangement joins TRBV19 to TRBJ1-2, with D perhaps matching TRBD1 (5 bases). The clonotype was recovered from an adult who received the AZD1222 COVID-19 vaccine. Written as DNA, the CDR3 is TGTGCCAGTAGTATGGGCAGGGACTATGGCTACACCTTC. This sequence encodes CASSMGRDYGYTF.